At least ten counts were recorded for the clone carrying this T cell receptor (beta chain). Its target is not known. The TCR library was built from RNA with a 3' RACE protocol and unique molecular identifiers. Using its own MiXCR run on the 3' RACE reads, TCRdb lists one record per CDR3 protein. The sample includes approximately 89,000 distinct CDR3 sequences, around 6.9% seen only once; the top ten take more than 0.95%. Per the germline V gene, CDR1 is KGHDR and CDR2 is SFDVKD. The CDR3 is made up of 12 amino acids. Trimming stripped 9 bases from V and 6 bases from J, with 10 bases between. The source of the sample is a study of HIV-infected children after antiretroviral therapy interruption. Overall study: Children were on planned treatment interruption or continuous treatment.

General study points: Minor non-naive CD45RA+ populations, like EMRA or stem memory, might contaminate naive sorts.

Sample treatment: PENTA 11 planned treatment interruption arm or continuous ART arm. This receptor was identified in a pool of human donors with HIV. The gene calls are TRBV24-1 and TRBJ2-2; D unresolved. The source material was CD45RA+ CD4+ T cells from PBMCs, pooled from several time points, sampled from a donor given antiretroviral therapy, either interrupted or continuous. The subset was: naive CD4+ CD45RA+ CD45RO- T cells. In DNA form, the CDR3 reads TGTGCCACCGAAGAATTTCCCGGGGAGCTGTTTTTT. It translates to CATEEFPGELFF.